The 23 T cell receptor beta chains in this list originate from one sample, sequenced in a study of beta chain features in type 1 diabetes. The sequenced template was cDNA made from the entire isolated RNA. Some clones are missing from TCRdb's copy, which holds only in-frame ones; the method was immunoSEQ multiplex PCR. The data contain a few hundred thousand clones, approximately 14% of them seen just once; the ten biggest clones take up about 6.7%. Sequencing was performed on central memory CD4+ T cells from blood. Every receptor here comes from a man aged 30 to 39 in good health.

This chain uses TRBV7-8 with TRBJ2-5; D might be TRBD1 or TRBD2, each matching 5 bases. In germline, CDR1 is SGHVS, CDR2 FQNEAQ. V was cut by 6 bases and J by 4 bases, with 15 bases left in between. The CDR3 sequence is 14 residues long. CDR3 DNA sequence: TGTGCCAGCAGAATAAGGGGCCTAGCAGAGACCCAGTACTTC. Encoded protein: CASRIRGLAETQYF.

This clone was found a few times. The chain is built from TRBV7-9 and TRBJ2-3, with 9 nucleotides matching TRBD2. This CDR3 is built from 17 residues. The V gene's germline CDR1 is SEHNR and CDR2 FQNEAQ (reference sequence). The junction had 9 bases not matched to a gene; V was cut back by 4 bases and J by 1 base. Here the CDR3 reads CASSSRRRTSGTDTQYF. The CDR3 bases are TGTGCCAGCAGCTCAAGGAGAAGGACTAGCGGCACAGATACGCAGTATTTT.

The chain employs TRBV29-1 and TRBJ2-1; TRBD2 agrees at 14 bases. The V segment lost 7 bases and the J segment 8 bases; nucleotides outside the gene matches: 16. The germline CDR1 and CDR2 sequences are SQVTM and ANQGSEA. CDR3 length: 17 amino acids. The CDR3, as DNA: TGCAGCGCTTTTTCGGGTTCCGGGACTAGCGGGAGCTATGAGCAGTTCTTC. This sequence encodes CSAFSGSGTSGSYEQFF.

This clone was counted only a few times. CDR3 coding DNA: TGCGCCAGCAGCTTGGGCGGGACAGGGAGCAGCTACGAGCAGTACGTC. This codes for CASSLGGTGSSYEQYV. V usage is TRBV5-1 and J usage is TRBJ2-7, with 9 positions matching TRBD1. J was trimmed by 3 bases and V by 0 bases; bases with no gene match: 7. The CDR3 contains 16 residues. Germline V lookup: CDR1 SGHRS, CDR2 YFSETQ.

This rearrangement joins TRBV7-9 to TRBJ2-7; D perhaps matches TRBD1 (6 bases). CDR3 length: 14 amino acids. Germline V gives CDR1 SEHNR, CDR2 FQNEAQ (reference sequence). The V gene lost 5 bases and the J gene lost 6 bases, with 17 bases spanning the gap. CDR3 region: CASSIQLGQSEQYF. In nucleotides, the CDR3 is TGTGCCAGCAGCATACAGCTAGGACAGTCCGAGCAGTACTTC.

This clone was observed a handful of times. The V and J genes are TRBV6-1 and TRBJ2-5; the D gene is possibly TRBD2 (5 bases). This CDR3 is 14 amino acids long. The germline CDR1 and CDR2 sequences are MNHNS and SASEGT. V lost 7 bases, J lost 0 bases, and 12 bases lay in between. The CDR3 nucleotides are TGTGCCAGCACACCGGGGTTCTACCAAGAGACCCAGTACTTC. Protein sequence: CASTPGFYQETQYF.

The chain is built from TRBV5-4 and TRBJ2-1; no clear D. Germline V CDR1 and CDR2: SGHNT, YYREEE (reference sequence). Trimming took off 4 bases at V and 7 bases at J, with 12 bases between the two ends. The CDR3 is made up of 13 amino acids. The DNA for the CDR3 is TGTGCCAGCAGCCCACCGGCGGTAAATGAGCAGTTCTTC. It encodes CASSPPAVNEQFF.

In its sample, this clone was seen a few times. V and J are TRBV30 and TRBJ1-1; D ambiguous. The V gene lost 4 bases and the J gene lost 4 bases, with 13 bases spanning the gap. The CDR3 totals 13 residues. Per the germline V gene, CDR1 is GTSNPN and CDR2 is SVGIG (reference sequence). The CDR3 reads CAWTPGSATEAFF. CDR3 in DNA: TGTGCCTGGACCCCGGGGTCAGCCACTGAAGCTTTCTTT.

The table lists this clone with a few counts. Written as DNA, the CDR3 is TGTGCCAGCAGCTTTAGTGGAGGATGGGAGACCCAGTACTTC. Translation: CASSFSGGWETQYF. This chain joins TRBV7-2 and TRBJ2-5, with D possibly being TRBD2 (5 bases). Germline CDR1 is SGHTA and CDR2 is FQGNSA. Trimming removed 3 bases at V and 5 bases at J, with 13 bases between. The CDR3 is 14 amino acids.

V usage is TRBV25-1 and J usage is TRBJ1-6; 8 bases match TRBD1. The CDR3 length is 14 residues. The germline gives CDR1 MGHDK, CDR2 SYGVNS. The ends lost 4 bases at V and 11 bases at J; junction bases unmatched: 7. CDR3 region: CASSASGGSAPLHF. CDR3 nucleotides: TGTGCCAGCAGTGCCTCAGGGGGCAGCGCACCCCTCCACTTT.

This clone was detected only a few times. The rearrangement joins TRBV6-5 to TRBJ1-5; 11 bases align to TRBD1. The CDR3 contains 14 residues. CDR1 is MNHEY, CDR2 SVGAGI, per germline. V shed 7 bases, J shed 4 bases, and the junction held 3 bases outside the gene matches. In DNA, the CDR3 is TGTGCCAGCACTCGGGACAGGGGGAATCAGCCCCAGCATTTT. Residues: CASTRDRGNQPQHF.

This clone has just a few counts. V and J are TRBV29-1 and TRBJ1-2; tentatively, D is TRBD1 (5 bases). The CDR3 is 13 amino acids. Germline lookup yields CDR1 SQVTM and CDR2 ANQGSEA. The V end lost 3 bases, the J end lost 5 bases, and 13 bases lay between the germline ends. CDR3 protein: CSVDSDSFYGYTF. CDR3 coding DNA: TGCAGCGTTGATAGCGACAGCTTTTATGGCTACACCTTC.

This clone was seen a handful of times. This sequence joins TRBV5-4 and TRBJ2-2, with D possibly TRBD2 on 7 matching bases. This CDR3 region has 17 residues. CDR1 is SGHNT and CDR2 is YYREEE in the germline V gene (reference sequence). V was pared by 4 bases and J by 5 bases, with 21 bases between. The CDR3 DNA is TGTGCCAGCAGCCCCGCAGGACGGGGGGCAGAAACCGGGGAGCTGTTTTTT. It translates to CASSPAGRGAETGELFF.

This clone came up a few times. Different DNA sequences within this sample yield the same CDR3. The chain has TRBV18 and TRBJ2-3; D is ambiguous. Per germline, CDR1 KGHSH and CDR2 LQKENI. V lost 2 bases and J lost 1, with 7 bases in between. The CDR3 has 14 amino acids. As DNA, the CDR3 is TGTGCCAGCTCACCAAGGCAGGGCACAGATACGCAGTATTTT. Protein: CASSPRQGTDTQYF. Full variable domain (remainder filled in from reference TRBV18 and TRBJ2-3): NAGVMQNPRHLVRRRGQEARLRCSPMKGHSHVYWYRQLPEEGLKFMVYLQKENIIDESGMPKERFSAEFPKEGPSILRIQQVVRGDSAAYFCASSPRQGTDTQYFGPGTRLTVL.

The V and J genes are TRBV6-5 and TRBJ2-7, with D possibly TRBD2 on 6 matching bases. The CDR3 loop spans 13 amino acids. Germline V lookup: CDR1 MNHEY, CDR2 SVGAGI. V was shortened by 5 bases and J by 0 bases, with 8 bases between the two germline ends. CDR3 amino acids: CASSPGSSYEQYF. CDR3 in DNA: TGTGCCAGCAGTCCCGGGAGCTCCTACGAGCAGTACTTC.

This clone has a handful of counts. The CDR3 here is CASSSGQFNQPQHF. CDR3 nucleotide sequence: TGTGCCAGCAGTTCGGGACAGTTCAATCAGCCCCAGCATTTT. The chain carries TRBV6-1 and TRBJ1-5; 7 bases are shared with TRBD1. After removal of 5 bases from V and 3 bases from J, the junction contained 4 bases not matched to a gene. The CDR3 is 14 residues long. In germline, CDR1 is MNHNS, CDR2 SASEGT.

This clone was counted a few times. The CDR3 DNA sequence: TGTGCCACCAGCAGATCCGGGACCCGGGACCCCACGCAGTATTTT. Amino acids: CATSRSGTRDPTQYF. This chain links TRBV15 with TRBJ2-3; D may be TRBD1 or TRBD2 (5 bases each). V lost 2 bases and J 9 bases, leaving 18 bases between the germline ends. The CDR3 spans 15 residues. Germline V CDR1 and CDR2: LNHNV, YYDKDF (reference sequence).

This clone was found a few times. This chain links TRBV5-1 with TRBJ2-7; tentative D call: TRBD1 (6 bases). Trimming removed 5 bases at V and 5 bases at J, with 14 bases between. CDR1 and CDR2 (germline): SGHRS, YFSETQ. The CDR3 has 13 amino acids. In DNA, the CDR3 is TGCGCCAGCAGAACTGAACAGGGTGACGAGCAGTACTTC. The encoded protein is CASRTEQGDEQYF.

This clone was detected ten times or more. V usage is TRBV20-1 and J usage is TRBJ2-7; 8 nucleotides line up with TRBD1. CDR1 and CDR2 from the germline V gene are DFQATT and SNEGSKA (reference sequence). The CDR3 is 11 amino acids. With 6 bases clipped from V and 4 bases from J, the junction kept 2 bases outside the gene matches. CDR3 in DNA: TGCAGTGCCCGGACAGGGTACGAGCAGTACTTC. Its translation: CSARTGYEQYF.

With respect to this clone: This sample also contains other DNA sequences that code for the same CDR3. CDR3 loop: CASSLDLYGYTF. The CDR3 nucleotides read TGTGCCAGCAGCTTAGATTTGTATGGCTACACCTTC. The chain joins TRBV7-2 to TRBJ1-2, with no clear D. Germline-derived CDR1 and CDR2 are SGHTA and FQGNSA. The V end lost 1 base, the J end lost 5 bases, and 5 bases lay between the germline ends. The CDR3 runs 12 residues.

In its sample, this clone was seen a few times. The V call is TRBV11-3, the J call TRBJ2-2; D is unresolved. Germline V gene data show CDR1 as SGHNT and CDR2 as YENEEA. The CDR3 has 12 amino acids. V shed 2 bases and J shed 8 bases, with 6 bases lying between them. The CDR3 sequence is CASSLSIGELFF. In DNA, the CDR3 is TGTGCCAGCAGCTTATCTATTGGGGAGCTGTTTTTT.

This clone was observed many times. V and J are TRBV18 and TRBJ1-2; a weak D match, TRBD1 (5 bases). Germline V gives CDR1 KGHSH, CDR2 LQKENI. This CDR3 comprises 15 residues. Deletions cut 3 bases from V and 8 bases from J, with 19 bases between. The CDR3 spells CASSPNDSPSGGYTF. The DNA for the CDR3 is TGTGCCAGCTCACCGAATGACAGCCCTTCAGGCGGCTACACCTTC.

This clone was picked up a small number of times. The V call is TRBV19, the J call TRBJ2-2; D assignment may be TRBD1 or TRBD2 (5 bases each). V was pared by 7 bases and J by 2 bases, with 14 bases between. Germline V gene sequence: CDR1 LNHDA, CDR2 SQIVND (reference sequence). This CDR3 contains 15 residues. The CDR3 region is CASTPGRSNTGELFF. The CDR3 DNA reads TGTGCCAGTACCCCGGGACGGAGTAACACCGGGGAGCTGTTTTTT.